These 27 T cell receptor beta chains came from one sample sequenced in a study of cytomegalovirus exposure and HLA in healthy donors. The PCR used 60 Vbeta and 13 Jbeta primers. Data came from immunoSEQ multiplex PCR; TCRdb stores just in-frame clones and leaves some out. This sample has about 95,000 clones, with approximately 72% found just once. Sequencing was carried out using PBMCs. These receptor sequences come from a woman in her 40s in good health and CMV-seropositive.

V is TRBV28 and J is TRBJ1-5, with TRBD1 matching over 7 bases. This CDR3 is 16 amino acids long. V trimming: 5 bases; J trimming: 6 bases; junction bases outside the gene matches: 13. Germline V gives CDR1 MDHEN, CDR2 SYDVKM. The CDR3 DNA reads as TGTGCCAGCAGTCCCCACAGGGGAGGATTGGGTCAGCCCCAGCATTTT. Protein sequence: CASSPHRGGLGQPQHF.

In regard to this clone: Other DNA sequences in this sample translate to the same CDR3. The CDR3 nucleotides read TGTGCCAGCAGCGTAGGACAGGGCCAAGAGACCCAGTACTTC. Translating gives CASSVGQGQETQYF. The chain joins TRBV9 to TRBJ2-5; 7 bases are shared with TRBD1. The CDR3 contains 14 residues. The germline V gene has CDR1 SGDLS and CDR2 YYNGEE. V lost 0 bases, J lost 1 base, and 0 bases stayed unmatched. Full variable domain (missing parts from reference TRBV9 and TRBJ2-5): DSGVTQTPKHLITATGQRVTLRCSPRSGDLSVYWYQQSLDQGLQFLIQYYNGEERAKGNILERFSAQQFPDLHSELNLSSLELGDSALYFCASSVGQGQETQYFGPGTRLLVL.

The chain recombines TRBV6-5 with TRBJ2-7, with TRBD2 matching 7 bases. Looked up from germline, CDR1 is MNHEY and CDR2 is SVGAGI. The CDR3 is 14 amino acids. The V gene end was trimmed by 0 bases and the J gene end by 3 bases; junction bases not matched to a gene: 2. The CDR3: CASSYSGLDYEQYF. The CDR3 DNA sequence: TGTGCCAGCAGTTACTCAGGACTAGACTACGAGCAGTACTTC.

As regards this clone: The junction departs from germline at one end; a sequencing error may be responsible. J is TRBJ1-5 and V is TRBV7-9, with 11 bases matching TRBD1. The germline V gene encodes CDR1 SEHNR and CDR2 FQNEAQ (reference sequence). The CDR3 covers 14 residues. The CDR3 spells CSSSWDRGDQPQHF. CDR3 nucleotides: TGTTCCAGCAGCTGGGACAGGGGGGATCAGCCCCAGCATTTT.

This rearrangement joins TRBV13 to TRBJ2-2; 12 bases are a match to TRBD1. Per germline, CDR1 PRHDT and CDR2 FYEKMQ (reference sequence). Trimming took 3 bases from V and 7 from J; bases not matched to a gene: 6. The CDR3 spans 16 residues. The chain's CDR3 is CASSFGDRGLSGELFF. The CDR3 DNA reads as TGTGCCAGCAGCTTCGGGGACAGGGGGCTTAGCGGGGAGCTGTTTTTT.

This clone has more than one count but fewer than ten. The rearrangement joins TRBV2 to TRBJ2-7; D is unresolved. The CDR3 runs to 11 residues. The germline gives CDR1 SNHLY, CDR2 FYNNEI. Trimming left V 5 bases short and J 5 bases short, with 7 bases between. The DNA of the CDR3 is TGTGCCAGCAGTTCAGTGGACGAGCAGTACTTC. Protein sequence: CASSSVDEQYF.

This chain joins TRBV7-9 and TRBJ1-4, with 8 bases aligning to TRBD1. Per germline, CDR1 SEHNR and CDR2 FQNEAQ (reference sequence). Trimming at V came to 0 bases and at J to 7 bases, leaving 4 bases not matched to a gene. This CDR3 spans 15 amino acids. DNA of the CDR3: TGTGCCAGCAGCTTAGCGACAGGGGTTTTTGAAAAACTGTTTTTT. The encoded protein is CASSLATGVFEKLFF.

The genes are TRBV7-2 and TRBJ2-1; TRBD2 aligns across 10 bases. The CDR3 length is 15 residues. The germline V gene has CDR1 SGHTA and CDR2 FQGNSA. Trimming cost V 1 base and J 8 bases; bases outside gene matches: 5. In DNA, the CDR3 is TGTGCCAGCAGCTTAGTCTCCGGACTAGCGGATGAGCAGTTCTTC. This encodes CASSLVSGLADEQFF.

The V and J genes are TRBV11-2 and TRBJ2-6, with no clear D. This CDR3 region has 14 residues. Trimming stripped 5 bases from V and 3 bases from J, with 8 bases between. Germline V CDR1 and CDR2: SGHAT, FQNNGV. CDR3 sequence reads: CASSLRFGANVLTF. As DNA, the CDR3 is TGTGCCAGCAGCCTCCGGTTTGGGGCCAACGTCCTGACTTTC.

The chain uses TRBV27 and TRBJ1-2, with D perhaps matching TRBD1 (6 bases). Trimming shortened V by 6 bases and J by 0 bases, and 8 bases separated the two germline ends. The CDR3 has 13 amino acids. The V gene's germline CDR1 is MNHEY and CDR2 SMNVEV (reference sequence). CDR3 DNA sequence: TGTGCCAGCAGGGACAGTACTAACTATGGCTACACCTTC. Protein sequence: CASRDSTNYGYTF.

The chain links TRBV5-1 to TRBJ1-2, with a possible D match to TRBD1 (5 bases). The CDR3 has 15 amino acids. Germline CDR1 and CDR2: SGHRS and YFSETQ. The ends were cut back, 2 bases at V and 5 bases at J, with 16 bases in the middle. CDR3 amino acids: CASSFGSGYRYGYTF. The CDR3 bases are TGCGCCAGCAGCTTCGGGTCAGGGTACCGTTATGGCTACACCTTC. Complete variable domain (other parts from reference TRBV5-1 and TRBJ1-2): KAGVTQTPRYLIKTRGQQVTLSCSPISGHRSVSWYQQTPGQGLQFLFEYFSETQRNKGNFPGRFSGRQFSNSRSEMNVSTLELGDSALYLCASSFGSGYRYGYTFGSGTRLTVV.

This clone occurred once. The CDR3 coding sequence is TGTGCCAGCTCACCACCGGCAGGGGCGAGCGCTGAAGCTTTCTTT. This sequence encodes CASSPPAGASAEAFF. This chain connects TRBV18 to TRBJ1-1, with D maybe TRBD1 (6 bases). The CDR3 sequence is 15 residues long. Germline CDR1 and CDR2: KGHSH and LQKENI. Trimming left V 0 bases short and J 6 bases short, with 14 bases between.

The DNA for the CDR3 is TGTGCCAGCAGTATACCGGGACAGGGTATACTAGCCAAAAACATTCAGTACTTC. Translated, it gives CASSIPGQGILAKNIQYF. V usage is TRBV28 and J usage is TRBJ2-4; TRBD1 agrees at 9 bases. Germline CDR1 MDHEN, CDR2 SYDVKM. The V and J ends lost 5 bases and 0 bases, in that order; junction bases with no gene match: 11. The CDR3 has 18 residues.

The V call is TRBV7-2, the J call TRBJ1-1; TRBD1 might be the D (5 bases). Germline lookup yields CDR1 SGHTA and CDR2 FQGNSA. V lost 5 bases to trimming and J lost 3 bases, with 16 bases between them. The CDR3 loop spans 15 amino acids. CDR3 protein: CASSTQGMSHTEAFF. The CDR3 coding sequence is TGTGCCAGCAGCACTCAGGGTATGAGTCACACTGAAGCTTTCTTT.

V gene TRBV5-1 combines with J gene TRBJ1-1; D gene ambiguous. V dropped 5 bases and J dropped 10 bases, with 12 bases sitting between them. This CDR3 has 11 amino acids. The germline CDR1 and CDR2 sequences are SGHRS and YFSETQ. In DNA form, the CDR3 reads TGCGCCAGCAGAGGCGAGGGTGCAGCTTTCTTT. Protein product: CASRGEGAAFF.

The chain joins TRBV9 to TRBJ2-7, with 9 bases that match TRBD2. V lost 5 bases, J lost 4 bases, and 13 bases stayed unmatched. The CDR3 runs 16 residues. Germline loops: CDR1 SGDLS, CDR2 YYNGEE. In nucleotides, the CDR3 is TGTGCCAGCAGTCCTCAAGGGGCGGGAGGGGTTTACGAGCAGTACTTC. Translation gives CASSPQGAGGVYEQYF.

CDR3 coding DNA: TGTGCCAGCTCACCAATGGGACTAGACACGAACACCGGGGAGCTGTTTTTT. It is translated as CASSPMGLDTNTGELFF. This sequence joins TRBV18 and TRBJ2-2; TRBD2 aligns across 8 bases. Germline V gives CDR1 KGHSH, CDR2 LQKENI. The CDR3 consists of 17 residues. After removal of 2 bases from V and 0 bases from J, the junction contained 5 bases not matched to a gene.

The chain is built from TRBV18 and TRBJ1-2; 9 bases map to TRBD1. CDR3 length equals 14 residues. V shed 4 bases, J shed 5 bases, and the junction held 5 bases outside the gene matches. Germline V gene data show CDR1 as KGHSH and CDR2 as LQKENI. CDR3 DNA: TGTGCCAGCTCACAGGGACAGGGAACATATGGCTACACCTTC. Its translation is CASSQGQGTYGYTF.

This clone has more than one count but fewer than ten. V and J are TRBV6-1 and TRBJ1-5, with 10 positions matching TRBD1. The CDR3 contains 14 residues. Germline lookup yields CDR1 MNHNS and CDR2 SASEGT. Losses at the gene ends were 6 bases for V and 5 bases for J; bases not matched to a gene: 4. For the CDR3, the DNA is TGTGCCAGCAGCTGGGGGACAGGGGATCAGCCCCAGCATTTT. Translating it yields CASSWGTGDQPQHF.

The CDR3 region has the DNA TGTGCCAGCAGCCTACGGACTAGCGGGACAGATACGCAGTATTTT. It translates to CASSLRTSGTDTQYF. The rearrangement links TRBV5-4 to TRBJ2-3, with 11 bases aligning to TRBD2. The germline CDR1 and CDR2 sequences are SGHNT and YYREEE (reference sequence). This CDR3 has 15 amino acids. V lost 4 bases, J lost 3 bases, and 4 bases stayed unmatched.

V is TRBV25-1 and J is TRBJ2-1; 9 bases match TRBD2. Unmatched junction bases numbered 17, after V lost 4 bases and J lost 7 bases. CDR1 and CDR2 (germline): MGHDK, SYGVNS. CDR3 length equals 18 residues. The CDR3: CASSGWASGKAVLNEQFF. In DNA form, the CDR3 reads TGTGCCAGCAGTGGCTGGGCTAGCGGGAAAGCTGTCCTAAATGAGCAGTTCTTC.

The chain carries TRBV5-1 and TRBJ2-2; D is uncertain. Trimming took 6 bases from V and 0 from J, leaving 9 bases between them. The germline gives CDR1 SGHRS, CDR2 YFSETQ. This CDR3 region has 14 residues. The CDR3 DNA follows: TGCGCCAGCATGGCCATACCGAACACCGGGGAGCTGTTTTTT. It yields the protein CASMAIPNTGELFF.

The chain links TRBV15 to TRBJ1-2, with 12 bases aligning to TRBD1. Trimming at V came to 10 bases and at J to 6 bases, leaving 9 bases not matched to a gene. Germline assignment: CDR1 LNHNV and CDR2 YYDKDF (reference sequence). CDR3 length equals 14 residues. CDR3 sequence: CAIEGGQGADGYTF. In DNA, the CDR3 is TGTGCCATCGAGGGGGGACAGGGGGCTGATGGCTACACCTTC.

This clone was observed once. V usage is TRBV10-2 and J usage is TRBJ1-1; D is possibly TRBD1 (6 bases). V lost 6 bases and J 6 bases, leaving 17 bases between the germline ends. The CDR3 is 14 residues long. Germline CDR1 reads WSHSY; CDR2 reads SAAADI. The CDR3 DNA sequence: TGCGCCAGCAGCCCAAACAGGGTGGTCGCTGAAGCTTTCTTT. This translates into CASSPNRVVAEAFF.

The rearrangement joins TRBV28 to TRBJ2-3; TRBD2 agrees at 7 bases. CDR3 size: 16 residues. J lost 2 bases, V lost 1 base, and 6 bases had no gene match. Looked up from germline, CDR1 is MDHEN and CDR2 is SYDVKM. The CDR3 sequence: CASSLSRAGYTDTQYF. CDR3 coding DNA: TGTGCCAGCAGTTTATCGCGAGCGGGGTACACAGATACGCAGTATTTT.

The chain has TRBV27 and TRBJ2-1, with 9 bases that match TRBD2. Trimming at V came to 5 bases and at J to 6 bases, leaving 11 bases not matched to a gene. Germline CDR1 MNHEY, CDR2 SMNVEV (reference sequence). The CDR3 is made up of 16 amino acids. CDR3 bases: TGTGCCAGCAGTCCCCTGGCGGGAGGGCCGGGCAATGAGCAGTTCTTC. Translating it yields CASSPLAGGPGNEQFF.

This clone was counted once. This CDR3 is CASSQLANRDEQYF. The CDR3 region has the DNA TGTGCCAGCAGCCAACTAGCAAATAGAGACGAGCAGTACTTC. J is TRBJ2-7 and V is TRBV4-2; D is perhaps TRBD2 (5 bases). Germline-derived CDR1 and CDR2 are LGHNA and YNFKEQ. V was shortened by 2 bases and J by 5 bases, with 13 bases between the two germline ends. The CDR3 sequence is 14 residues long.